This T cell receptor (beta chain) was found in a study of CD8 T cells in ankylosing spondylitis. This clonotype was recorded a few times. Its antigen is unidentified. Study observations and caveats: Disease-linked clones reportedly concentrated significantly in matched ankylosing spondylitis synovial fluid. A number of the motif variants had already been described in reactive arthritis synovial fluid and blood. What appeared characteristic of ankylosing spondylitis blood was a TCR beta motif of fewer than ten highly homologous variants.

It was by quantitative 5'-RACE with molecular barcodes that TCR beta libraries were made. TCRdb itself ran the 5' RACE reads through MiXCR, one entry per CDR3 protein. This sample yields about 90,000 distinct CDR3 sequences, of which about 8.1% are seen a single time; about 31% belongs to the top ten. This sequence originates from a male donor with ankylosing spondylitis. Sequenced material: blood, either unsorted or a sorted T cell fraction (not recorded which).

CDR3 DNA: TGCGCCAGCAGCTTTAGCGGGCCTAGCACAGATACGCAGTATTTT. This codes for CASSFSGPSTDTQYF. This rearrangement joins TRBV5-1 to TRBJ2-3; the match to TRBD2 covers 7 bases. CDR1 and CDR2 from the germline V gene are SGHRS and YFSETQ. This CDR3 has 15 amino acids. J lost 0 bases, V lost 2 bases, and 3 bases had no gene match.